These 31 T cell receptor beta chains came from one sample sequenced in a study of shared clonotypes between healthy human individuals. CD8 cells classed as naive were CD45RO-negative and positively selected for CCR7, excluding terminally differentiated effector memory CD45RA+ cells. The data were produced by immunoSEQ multiplex PCR, yet TCRdb's version contains in-frame clones alone and is incomplete. This table has roughly 600,000 clones, roughly 98% appearing once. The sequenced sample was naive CD8+ T cells sorted from blood. All receptors derive from a young man in good health.

The chain has TRBV9 and TRBJ2-5; 14 positions match TRBD2. CDR3 length: 18 residues. The V gene's germline CDR1 is SGDLS and CDR2 YYNGEE. J lost 5 bases, V lost 0 bases, and 9 bases had no gene match. CDR3 loop: CASSVELGTSGSDETQYF. In nucleotides, the CDR3 is TGTGCCAGCAGCGTAGAATTGGGGACTAGCGGGAGTGATGAGACCCAGTACTTC.

The chain couples TRBV7-8 to TRBJ2-7; 9 bases agree with TRBD2. Per germline, CDR1 SGHVS and CDR2 FQNEAQ. Germline trimming cut 1 base from V and 4 bases from J; bases unmatched to any gene: 8. This CDR3 contains 16 residues. The CDR3 coding sequence is TGTGCCAGCAGCTTAGGCTCTAGCGGGGCTGGGTACGAGCAGTACTTC. It translates to CASSLGSSGAGYEQYF.

The rearrangement uses TRBV28 and TRBJ2-3, with 7 bases lining up with TRBD2. This CDR3 comprises 14 residues. CDR1 MDHEN and CDR2 SYDVKM come from the germline V gene. The CDR3 protein is CALKRGVGTDTQYF. The DNA of the CDR3 is TGTGCACTCAAACGGGGGGTGGGCACAGATACGCAGTATTTT.

V and J are TRBV9 and TRBJ2-7, with D possibly called TRBD1 or TRBD2 (6 bases each). Trimming took 4 bases from V and 0 from J, leaving 20 bases between them. The CDR3 totals 17 residues. Germline values: CDR1 SGDLS, CDR2 YYNGEE. This chain's CDR3 is CASSSMMGGTSSYEQYF. CDR3 nucleotides: TGTGCCAGCAGCTCTATGATGGGGGGCACGAGCTCCTACGAGCAGTACTTC.

The rearrangement uses TRBV27 and TRBJ2-1; 8 bases fit TRBD2. Germline assignment: CDR1 MNHEY and CDR2 SMNVEV (reference sequence). The CDR3 is made up of 17 amino acids. The trim removed 7 bases at V and 5 bases at J, leaving 16 bases unmatched. The chain's CDR3 is CASTPKGTSGYHNEQFF. CDR3 bases: TGTGCCAGCACCCCTAAGGGAACTAGCGGATATCACAATGAGCAGTTCTTC.

The chain uses TRBV4-1 and TRBJ2-7; D unclear. Trimming took 0 bases from V and 1 from J, leaving 16 bases between them. This CDR3 region has 17 residues. Germline values: CDR1 MGHRA, CDR2 YSYEKL. The CDR3 bases are TGCGCCAGCAGCCAAGAAAATGTAGACTCTACTTCCTACGAGCAGTACTTC. It yields the protein CASSQENVDSTSYEQYF.

In this sample, this clone turned up once. The V gene is TRBV2, the J gene TRBJ1-2, with D maybe TRBD1 (5 bases). CDR3 length: 15 amino acids. Germline CDR1 is SNHLY and CDR2 is FYNNEI. V was cut by 6 bases and J by 8 bases, with 22 bases left in between. The CDR3 nucleotides are TGTGCCAGCAGCGCGGACGAGGCCACCGGGGCGGGCTACACCTTC. This encodes CASSADEATGAGYTF.

The chain links TRBV2 to TRBJ1-2; 7 nucleotides agree with TRBD1. Germline loops: CDR1 SNHLY, CDR2 FYNNEI. V lost 7 bases, J lost 8 bases, and 7 bases stayed unmatched. The CDR3 loop spans 12 amino acids. The CDR3 reads CASNDRVVGYTF. For the CDR3, the DNA is TGTGCCAGCAACGACAGGGTTGTCGGCTACACCTTC.

The chain employs TRBV4-1 and TRBJ2-1; 8 bases map to TRBD2. The junction had 7 bases not matched to a gene; V was cut back by 5 bases and J by 4 bases. Germline V gene lookup returns CDR1 MGHRA and CDR2 YSYEKL. The CDR3 contains 15 residues. The CDR3 here is CASSYLAGQYNEQFF. CDR3 coding DNA: TGCGCCAGCAGCTACCTAGCGGGTCAATACAATGAGCAGTTCTTC.

The count of this clone is one. Other DNA sequences in the sample encode the same CDR3. The chain carries TRBV27 and TRBJ2-7; D might be TRBD1 (6 bases). Germline values: CDR1 MNHEY, CDR2 SMNVEV (reference sequence). This CDR3 spans 13 amino acids. V was trimmed by 4 bases and J by 1 base, leaving 8 bases between them. This CDR3 reads CASSSGASYEQYF. As DNA, the CDR3 is TGTGCCAGCAGTTCAGGGGCGTCCTACGAGCAGTACTTC.

The chain recombines TRBV7-6 with TRBJ2-7, with TRBD2 matching over 14 bases. CDR3 length: 21 amino acids. Looked up from germline, CDR1 is SGHVS and CDR2 is FNYEAQ. With 5 bases clipped from V and 2 bases from J, the junction kept 20 bases outside the gene matches. The CDR3 bases are TGTGCCAGCAGCCGGACACTACCGCCCGGGACTAGCGGGAGTATCGCCTACGAGCAGTACTTC. This sequence encodes CASSRTLPPGTSGSIAYEQYF.

V usage is TRBV21-1 and J usage is TRBJ1-2; the table's D call, TRBD1, has no DNA check behind it. TRBV21-1 is a documented pseudogene. The CDR3 is 13 residues long. The CDR3 DNA reads TGTGCCAGCAGCACAGGGGTGGACTATGGCTACACCTTC. It translates to CASSTGVDYGYTF.

The chain has TRBV27 and TRBJ2-4; 7 bases match TRBD1. CDR1 is MNHEY and CDR2 is SMNVEV in the germline V gene (reference sequence). The CDR3 extends over 15 amino acids. V lost 2 bases to trimming and J lost 8 bases; unmatched junction nucleotides: 9. Written as DNA, the CDR3 is TGTGCCAGCAGTTTAGGGGACACTCAGGGGGACATTCAGTACTTC. Residues: CASSLGDTQGDIQYF.

J is TRBJ2-7 and V is TRBV4-1; no firm D call. The germline CDR1 and CDR2 sequences are MGHRA and YSYEKL. Deletions cut 0 bases from V and 0 bases from J, with 12 bases between. The CDR3 extends over 16 amino acids. The CDR3 is CASSQEWTPSSYEQYF. CDR3 sequence (DNA): TGCGCCAGCAGCCAAGAATGGACCCCAAGCTCCTACGAGCAGTACTTC.

The V call is TRBV6-4, the J call TRBJ1-4; D gene ambiguous. Germline assignment: CDR1 MRHNA and CDR2 SNTAGT. Trimming pared 3 bases from V and 5 bases from J, leaving 13 bases between. The CDR3 runs to 15 residues. CDR3 nucleotide sequence: TGTGCCAGCAGTGATCCCCGGACGGGGAATGAAAAACTGTTTTTT. It translates to CASSDPRTGNEKLFF.

This clone was detected only once. The chain links TRBV7-9 to TRBJ2-7; 7 nucleotides line up with TRBD2. CDR3 length: 17 amino acids. V shed 5 bases and J 6 bases; nucleotides not matched to a gene: 19. Germline V gives CDR1 SEHNR, CDR2 FQNEAQ (reference sequence). CDR3 nucleotide sequence: TGTGCCAGCAGCGGGGCAGTGGGCGGGAGTGCTCGGGGCGAGCAGTACTTC. Translation gives CASSGAVGGSARGEQYF.

The V and J genes are TRBV29-1 and TRBJ2-2, with 7 bases aligning to TRBD2. J lost 5 bases, V lost 5 bases, and 5 bases had no gene match. This CDR3 has 13 amino acids. The germline V gene has CDR1 SQVTM and CDR2 ANQGSEA. DNA for the CDR3: TGCAGCGTTTTACTAGCGTATACCGGGGAGCTGTTTTTT. Protein: CSVLLAYTGELFF.

This chain uses TRBV4-1 with TRBJ2-7; 7 bases agree with TRBD2. Per germline, CDR1 MGHRA and CDR2 YSYEKL. The CDR3 runs 16 residues. The V and J ends lost 4 bases and 0 bases, in that order; junction bases with no gene match: 9. CDR3: CASSLMGRGTSYEQYF. As DNA, the CDR3 is TGCGCCAGCAGCCTGATGGGGCGGGGGACCTCCTACGAGCAGTACTTC.

This clone has just one count. This sample includes further DNA sequences coding for the same CDR3. The V and J genes are TRBV19 and TRBJ2-2; D gene unclear. CDR1 and CDR2 (germline): LNHDA, SQIVND (reference sequence). V was clipped by 2 bases and J by 4 bases, with 5 bases between them. The CDR3 sequence is 13 residues long. CDR3 bases: TGTGCCAGTAGTATAAGTGGCACCGGGGAGCTGTTTTTT. Translation gives CASSISGTGELFF. Combining the CDR3 with reference TRBV19 and TRBJ2-2 gives the whole variable domain DGGITQSPKYLFRKEGQNVTLSCEQNLNHDAMYWYRQDPGQGLRLIYYSQIVNDFQKGDIAEGYSVSREKKESFPLTVTSAQKNPTAFYLCASSISGTGELFFGEGSRLTVL.

The chain links TRBV5-6 to TRBJ2-5, with D possibly matching TRBD2 (5 bases). Trimming cost V 0 bases and J 3 bases, with 6 bases left between them. Germline values: CDR1 SGHDT, CDR2 YYEEEE. There are 13 residues in the CDR3. CDR3 DNA sequence: TGTGCCAGCAGCTTGGCGAGGGAAGAGACCCAGTACTTC. It codes for CASSLAREETQYF.

CDR3 protein: CASRLGLAGYNEQFF. CDR3 nucleotides: TGTGCCAGCAGACTAGGACTAGCGGGATACAATGAGCAGTTCTTC. This chain uses TRBV13 with TRBJ2-1; TRBD2 aligns across 12 bases. Germline trimming cut 6 bases from V and 4 bases from J; bases unmatched to any gene: 4. Per the germline V gene, CDR1 is PRHDT and CDR2 is FYEKMQ (reference sequence). CDR3 length: 15 residues.

The gene calls are TRBV11-2 and TRBJ2-7, with unresolved D. The CDR3 covers 13 residues. Germline lookup yields CDR1 SGHAT and CDR2 FQNNGV. V lost 3 bases and J lost 6, with 12 bases in between. This CDR3 is CASSLMVSVEQYF. In DNA form, the CDR3 reads TGTGCCAGCAGCTTGATGGTCAGCGTCGAGCAGTACTTC.

The chain carries TRBV4-3 and TRBJ2-2; D unclear. The V and J ends lost 0 bases and 1 base respectively, with 6 bases between them. Germline V gene data show CDR1 as LGHNA and CDR2 as YSLEER. CDR3 length: 15 amino acids. For the CDR3, the DNA is TGCGCCAGCAGCCAAGATCGACAGAACACCGGGGAGCTGTTTTTT. Protein: CASSQDRQNTGELFF.

The chain has TRBV28 and TRBJ2-7; 13 nucleotides line up with TRBD2. Germline CDR1 reads MDHEN; CDR2 reads SYDVKM. The CDR3 consists of 18 residues. V was pared by 6 bases and J by 1 base, with 12 bases of the junction left unmatched. The CDR3 is CASRRRTSGSYGSYEQYF. Here the CDR3 DNA reads TGTGCCAGCAGGCGTAGGACTAGCGGGAGTTATGGTTCCTACGAGCAGTACTTC.

V usage is TRBV27 and J usage is TRBJ2-7; maybe TRBD1 (5 bases). V lost 4 bases and J 0 bases, leaving 10 bases between the germline ends. The germline V gene has CDR1 MNHEY and CDR2 SMNVEV (reference sequence). This CDR3 region has 14 residues. CDR3 coding DNA: TGTGCCAGCAGTTGGGCCAGGGCCTCCTACGAGCAGTACTTC. Its translation is CASSWARASYEQYF.

This chain links TRBV29-1 with TRBJ2-5, with D unresolved. Germline V gene data show CDR1 as SQVTM and CDR2 as ANQGSEA. The CDR3 consists of 11 residues. V was shortened by 6 bases and J by 5 bases, with 10 bases between the two germline ends. The CDR3 sequence: CSVTKLETQYF. As DNA, the CDR3 is TGCAGCGTGACAAAATTGGAGACCCAGTACTTC.

V usage is TRBV11-2 and J usage is TRBJ2-7; 9 bases fit TRBD2. The CDR3 is 16 amino acids. Germline assignment: CDR1 SGHAT and CDR2 FQNNGV. The junction had 8 bases not matched to a gene; V was cut back by 1 base and J by 4 bases. In nucleotides, the CDR3 is TGTGCCAGCAGCTTAGTGACTAGCGGCAGGTTGTACGAGCAGTACTTC. Translation: CASSLVTSGRLYEQYF.

The J gene is TRBJ1-2, the V gene TRBV7-6, with TRBD1 matching 8 bases. J was trimmed by 6 bases and V by 2 bases; bases with no gene match: 11. The germline CDR1 and CDR2 sequences are SGHVS and FNYEAQ. The CDR3 is 16 residues long. The CDR3 DNA follows: TGTGCCAGCAGCTTATCCCCACTCGACAGGGGCGATGGCTACACCTTC. This sequence encodes CASSLSPLDRGDGYTF.

The CDR3 loop reads CASLDREAFF. CDR3 DNA: TGTGCCAGCCTTGACAGGGAAGCTTTCTTT. This chain links TRBV2 with TRBJ1-1, with D possibly TRBD1 on 6 matching bases. This CDR3 is built from 10 residues. Trimming removed 8 bases from V and 8 bases from J, with 9 bases in between. CDR1 is SNHLY and CDR2 is FYNNEI in the germline V gene.

The chain combines TRBV27 with TRBJ2-7; 7 bases map to TRBD2. The CDR3 covers 16 residues. The V segment lost 6 bases and the J segment 4 bases; nucleotides outside the gene matches: 15. Germline-derived CDR1 and CDR2 are MNHEY and SMNVEV (reference sequence). The CDR3 reads CASSPTPGGRSYEQYF. As DNA, the CDR3 is TGTGCCAGCAGCCCAACCCCGGGAGGCAGATCGTACGAGCAGTACTTC.

As to this clone: The same CDR3 also results from other DNA sequences found in this sample. The chain has TRBV14 and TRBJ2-7; D gene ambiguous. Germline V gene data show CDR1 as SGHDN and CDR2 as FVKESK. The CDR3 length is 11 residues. The ends were cut back, 1 base at V and 6 bases at J, with 4 bases in the middle. DNA of the CDR3: TGTGCCAGCAGCCAAGGGGTCGAGCAGTACTTC. As protein: CASSQGVEQYF.